The 22 T cell receptor beta chains below come from one sample, sequenced in a study of cytomegalovirus exposure and HLA in healthy donors. PCR used 60 Vbeta primers and 13 Jbeta primers. Sequencing was performed with immunoSEQ multiplex PCR; in TCRdb, only in-frame clones are kept and a portion is missing. The sample lists about 190,000 clones; 60% to 80% were seen once. Source material: PBMCs. The source is a young woman in good health and CMV-seropositive.

This clone was counted only a few times. The V gene is TRBV28, the J gene TRBJ2-7; D not certain. The CDR3 has 11 amino acids. The ends were cut back, 4 bases at V and 7 bases at J, with 8 bases in the middle. The germline V gene encodes CDR1 MDHEN and CDR2 SYDVKM. The CDR3 DNA is TGTGCCAGCAGTTCAGATGAAGAGCAGTACTTC. It translates to CASSSDEEQYF.

The chain combines TRBV18 with TRBJ2-2; no clear D gene. V lost 2 bases and J 7 bases, leaving 17 bases between the germline ends. CDR1 and CDR2 from the germline V gene are KGHSH and LQKENI. The CDR3 has 16 residues. The CDR3 nucleotides are TGTGCCAGCTCACCATTAAGCGCGTCCCATGGCGGGGAGCTGTTTTTT. Amino acid sequence: CASSPLSASHGGELFF.

The J gene is TRBJ2-3, the V gene TRBV6-4; 9 nucleotides agree with TRBD2. CDR1 is MRHNA and CDR2 is SNTAGT in the germline V gene. V lost 2 bases to trimming and J lost 9 bases; unmatched junction nucleotides: 9. This CDR3 contains 15 residues. The CDR3 DNA is TGTGCCAGCAGTGACAGCCTAGCGGGATCGGGGACGCAGTATTTT. Translating gives CASSDSLAGSGTQYF.

The chain is built from TRBV11-2 and TRBJ2-7; the match to TRBD2 covers 11 bases. Germline trimming cut 2 bases from V and 3 bases from J; bases unmatched to any gene: 9. Germline CDR1 and CDR2: SGHAT and FQNNGV. CDR3 length: 17 residues. CDR3 protein: CASSLYTSGRPGYEQYF. As DNA, the CDR3 is TGTGCCAGCAGCTTATATACTAGCGGGAGACCGGGCTACGAGCAGTACTTC.

V usage is TRBV25-1 and J usage is TRBJ2-5; 8 bases match TRBD1. Germline assignment: CDR1 MGHDK and CDR2 SYGVNS. The length of the CDR3 is 17 residues. V was pared by 1 base and J by 5 bases, with 12 bases of the junction left unmatched. CDR3 in amino acids: CASSELDRQGISETQYF. For the CDR3, the DNA is TGTGCCAGCAGTGAATTAGATAGACAGGGGATCTCGGAGACCCAGTACTTC.

The genes are TRBV19 and TRBJ2-5, with 8 bases aligning to TRBD1. The end of the DNA aligns better with TRBJ2-7, so the J call may be wrong. The CDR3 contains 14 residues. The germline gives CDR1 LNHDA, CDR2 SQIVND (reference sequence). The CDR3 region is CASKTGQELYEQYF. CDR3 coding DNA: TGTGCCAGTAAGACGGGACAGGAACTCTACGAGCAGTACTTC.

The chain carries TRBV5-8 and TRBJ1-2, with 8 bases fitting TRBD1. CDR1 and CDR2 (germline): SGHTS, YDEGEE. The CDR3 is 15 amino acids. V trimming: 4 bases; J trimming: 4 bases; junction bases outside the gene matches: 9. In DNA form, the CDR3 reads TGTGCCAGCAGCCCCGGGACAGGACATGGCTATGGCTACACCTTC. Translated, it gives CASSPGTGHGYGYTF.

The chain couples TRBV4-1 to TRBJ2-3, with D unclear. Deletions cut 1 base from V and 4 bases from J, with 12 bases between. The germline gives CDR1 MGHRA, CDR2 YSYEKL. The CDR3 has 15 amino acids. CDR3 in amino acids: CASSQVSGGADTQYF. The CDR3 DNA reads as TGCGCCAGCAGCCAAGTATCGGGTGGCGCAGATACGCAGTATTTT.

This clone was observed a handful of times. The rearrangement links TRBV6-5 to TRBJ1-2, with D possibly being TRBD1 (5 bases). The V end was cut by 2 bases, the J end by 6 bases, with 10 bases between. Looked up from germline, CDR1 is MNHEY and CDR2 is SVGAGI. This CDR3 spans 13 amino acids. This CDR3 reads CASSYGSGDGYTF. Here the CDR3 DNA reads TGTGCCAGCAGTTACGGTTCGGGGGATGGCTACACCTTC.

On this clone itself: Other DNA sequences in this sample translate to the same CDR3. The chain employs TRBV19 and TRBJ1-5, with 9 bases fitting TRBD1. This CDR3 contains 14 residues. The V segment lost 6 bases and the J segment 2 bases; nucleotides outside the gene matches: 2. Germline loops: CDR1 LNHDA, CDR2 SQIVND (reference sequence). The CDR3 region is CASRWTGGNQPQHF. DNA for the CDR3: TGTGCCAGTAGATGGACAGGGGGCAATCAGCCCCAGCATTTT. The whole variable domain, filled in from reference TRBV19 and TRBJ1-5, reads DGGITQSPKYLFRKEGQNVTLSCEQNLNHDAMYWYRQDPGQGLRLIYYSQIVNDFQKGDIAEGYSVSREKKESFPLTVTSAQKNPTAFYLCASRWTGGNQPQHFGDGTRLSIL.

The rearrangement links TRBV18 to TRBJ2-3; 13 bases are a match to TRBD2. The CDR3 spans 18 residues. The junction had 11 bases not matched to a gene; V was cut back by 3 bases and J by 5 bases. Per the germline V gene, CDR1 is KGHSH and CDR2 is LQKENI. CDR3 coding DNA: TGTGCCAGCTCACCTATACGGACTAGCGGGAGTCAAGGAGATACGCAGTATTTT. It encodes CASSPIRTSGSQGDTQYF.

The chain carries TRBV29-1 and TRBJ2-1; D call uncertain. Germline V gene data show CDR1 as SQVTM and CDR2 as ANQGSEA. V lost 3 bases and J 8 bases, leaving 11 bases between the germline ends. The CDR3 runs to 12 residues. In nucleotides, the CDR3 is TGCAGCGTTGAGGCCAGATCCGATGAGCAGTTCTTC. Amino acids: CSVEARSDEQFF.

This chain joins TRBV27 and TRBJ2-5, with no clear D. The end of the DNA fits TRBJ2-7 better, so the J call may be wrong. The CDR3 extends over 15 amino acids. Germline V gives CDR1 MNHEY, CDR2 SMNVEV (reference sequence). CDR3 DNA sequence: TGTGCCAGCAGCCCAAGATCACGGAGCTCCTACGAGCAGTACTTC. The encoded protein is CASSPRSRSSYEQYF.

This chain uses TRBV27 with TRBJ2-7; TRBD2 aligns across 11 bases. Trimming removed 2 bases from V and 2 bases from J; junction bases left unmatched: 2. The CDR3 totals 15 residues. Germline V gene data show CDR1 as MNHEY and CDR2 as SMNVEV (reference sequence). CDR3 nucleotide sequence: TGTGCCAGCAGTTTAACTAGCGGGGGAGCCTACGAGCAGTACTTC. This translates into CASSLTSGGAYEQYF.

The rearrangement joins TRBV11-1 to TRBJ2-4; TRBD2 is a possible D gene (6 bases). The CDR3 is 16 amino acids. The germline CDR1 and CDR2 sequences are SGHAT and FQDESV (reference sequence). The V end was cut by 6 bases, the J end by 3 bases, with 18 bases between. CDR3 loop: CASSLSGGLGKNIQYF. In DNA, the CDR3 is TGTGCCAGCAGTTTGAGTGGGGGGTTAGGCAAAAACATTCAGTACTTC.

This clone turned up a few times. The rearrangement links TRBV5-1 to TRBJ2-1; 8 bases align to TRBD1. Per germline, CDR1 SGHRS and CDR2 YFSETQ. The CDR3 totals 15 residues. V was pared by 3 bases and J by 5 bases, with 7 bases of the junction left unmatched. The CDR3: CASSWSDREHNEQFF. The CDR3 DNA reads as TGCGCCAGCAGCTGGTCGGACAGGGAGCACAATGAGCAGTTCTTC.

V usage is TRBV11-2 and J usage is TRBJ2-5, with D tentatively TRBD2 (5 bases). TRBJ2-7 explains the end of the DNA better; the J call may be wrong. CDR3 length equals 12 residues. From germline, CDR1 is SGHAT and CDR2 FQNNGV. The CDR3 DNA follows: TGTGCCAGCAGCCAAGGGAGCTCCGAGCAGTACTTC. The encoded protein is CASSQGSSEQYF.

The gene calls are TRBV11-2 and TRBJ2-5; 7 nucleotides agree with TRBD2. Germline CDR1 reads SGHAT; CDR2 reads FQNNGV. The CDR3 spans 15 residues. J was trimmed by 5 bases and V by 5 bases; bases with no gene match: 11. The CDR3 is CASSQQRDRGETQYF. The CDR3 DNA is TGTGCCAGCAGCCAACAGCGGGACCGTGGGGAGACCCAGTACTTC.

The chain links TRBV6-5 to TRBJ1-6, with D perhaps TRBD1 (6 bases). V lost 0 bases and J lost 7, with 10 bases in between. The CDR3 has 15 amino acids. The V gene's germline CDR1 is MNHEY and CDR2 SVGAGI. For the CDR3, the DNA is TGTGCCAGCAGTTACTCAGGCAGGGGAAATTCACCCCTCCACTTT. Amino acids: CASSYSGRGNSPLHF.

The chain combines TRBV29-1 with TRBJ2-1; a weak D match, TRBD1 (6 bases). The germline V gene encodes CDR1 SQVTM and CDR2 ANQGSEA. This CDR3 has 16 amino acids. The V end was cut by 4 bases, the J end by 4 bases, with 20 bases between. CDR3 residues: CSVVPWESGEYNEQFF. The CDR3, as DNA: TGCAGCGTTGTGCCTTGGGAGTCAGGGGAGTACAATGAGCAGTTCTTC.

This sequence joins TRBV18 and TRBJ1-4; D call uncertain. Germline V lookup: CDR1 KGHSH, CDR2 LQKENI. This CDR3 has 17 residues. Trimming pared 0 bases from V and 0 bases from J, leaving 11 bases between. CDR3 DNA: TGTGCCAGCTCACCACCGGGCAGAACAACAACTAATGAAAAACTGTTTTTT. As protein: CASSPPGRTTTNEKLFF.

This chain connects TRBV7-9 to TRBJ2-1, with 11 bases matching TRBD2. Germline-derived CDR1 and CDR2 are SEHNR and FQNEAQ (reference sequence). V was clipped by 6 bases and J by 4 bases; unmatched bases: 11. This CDR3 contains 17 residues. The CDR3 loop reads CASRPLGTSGTYNEQFF. The CDR3 DNA is TGTGCCAGCAGGCCCCTAGGGACTAGCGGAACTTACAATGAGCAGTTCTTC.